This note documents a single T cell receptor (beta chain) sequence. An end of the junction differs from the germline gene, which may be a read error. Molecular barcoding with unique molecular identifiers was used for the TCRbeta library. TCRdb re-called the PCR reads with MiXCR, one entry per CDR3 protein. The repertoire has some 600,000 distinct CDR3 sequences, 16% of them found once; the top ten carry approximately 1.1%. Germline lookup yields CDR1 LNHNV and CDR2 YYDKDF (reference sequence). The CDR3 contains 13 residues. The data belong to a study of T-cell reconstitution after alpha-beta-depleted transplantation in children.

The starting material was PBMCs from the stem cell graft donor, obtained from the stem cell graft. The TCR comes from a human donor who donated a stem cell graft to a child with acute myeloid leukemia. The chain recombines TRBV15 with TRBJ2-5, with TRBD1 as a possible D gene (5 bases). This chain's CDR3 is CATSRDPLGLGAF. The CDR3 DNA is TGTGCCACCAGCAGAGATCCTTTAGGCTTAGGGGCGTTC.